A single sample is the source of the 27 T cell receptor beta chains below, sequenced in a study of T cells in women clearing cervical HPV infection. The table came from immunoSEQ multiplex PCR; TCRdb's copy has only in-frame clones and leaves some out. Here the sample table reports roughly 30,000 clones. The specimen was blood buffy coat. The origin of the receptors is a woman aged 18 to 75 with a cervical HPV16 infection that either progressed to CIN3+ or cleared (not recorded which).

Note on this clone: The read finishes 3 residues shy of the CDR3 end, and the germline J gene is used to complete it. This chain uses TRBV11-3 with TRBJ1-1; 8 bases line up with TRBD1. From germline, CDR1 is SGHNT and CDR2 YENEEA. The CDR3 has 13 amino acids. Trimming cost V 5 bases and J 4 bases; bases outside gene matches: 3. The CDR3 bases that were read are TGTGCCAGCAGCCAACAGGGGGGCACTGAA. Amino acid sequence: CASSQQGGTE. In full, the CDR3 reads CASSQQGGTEAFF.

As to this clone: The DNA ends 3 residues before the CDR3 does, and the rest of the CDR3 is filled in from the germline J gene. This chain joins TRBV5-6 and TRBJ2-3; D unresolved. This CDR3 is built from 15 residues. Deletions cut 3 bases from V and 0 bases from J, with 11 bases between. The germline CDR1 and CDR2 sequences are SGHDT and YYEEEE. The part of the CDR3 DNA that was read is TGTGCCAGCAGCTATACAGTTCTTAGCACAGATACG. It translates to CASSYTVLSTDT. The full CDR3 protein is CASSYTVLSTDTQYF.

With respect to this clone: The read terminates 3 residues ahead of where the CDR3 ends, so the germline J gene completes it. The J gene is TRBJ1-2, the V gene TRBV19, with a weak D call TRBD1 (6 bases). The CDR3 is made up of 15 amino acids. Germline CDR1 reads LNHDA; CDR2 reads SQIVND (reference sequence). The germline V and J ends were trimmed by 6 bases and 4 bases, with 18 bases remaining between them. The sequenced part of the CDR3 DNA is TGTGCCAGTAGGCTACAGGGTGAAAATGCCTATGGC. Amino acids: CASRLQGENAYG. The entire CDR3 protein reads CASRLQGENAYGYTF.

Turning to this clone: The read is 3 residues too short to cover the CDR3 end, so that end is filled in from the germline J gene. This rearrangement joins TRBV20-1 to TRBJ2-3; tentatively, D is TRBD1 or TRBD2 (5 bases each). The CDR3 totals 14 residues. The germline V and J ends were trimmed by 5 bases and 4 bases, with 16 bases remaining between them. CDR1 is DFQATT and CDR2 is SNEGSKA in the germline V gene (reference sequence). CDR3: CSALRGRGADTQYF. The sequenced CDR3 bases are TGCAGTGCTCTGAGGGGAAGAGGGGCAGATACG.

As for this clone: The read falls 3 residues short of the CDR3 end, and the missing part is taken from the germline J gene. The chain couples TRBV5-1 to TRBJ2-7; 8 nucleotides line up with TRBD2. The CDR3 contains 14 residues. After removal of 3 bases from V and 5 bases from J, the junction contained 7 bases not matched to a gene. CDR1 SGHRS and CDR2 YFSETQ come from the germline V gene. The CDR3 sequence is CASSSSGTRNEQYF. The part of the CDR3 DNA that was read is TGCGCCAGCAGCTCCTCCGGGACTAGAAACGAG.

Incomplete CDR3 DNA: TGTGCCAGCAGACCGGTGACACAGAACACTGAA. This gives the protein CASRPVTQNTE. The entire CDR3 is CASRPVTQNTEAFF. V usage is TRBV7-9 and J usage is TRBJ1-1; D is uncertain. The CDR3 goes on 3 residues after the read ends, and that part is filled in from the germline J gene. The CDR3 covers 14 residues. Germline V gives CDR1 SEHNR, CDR2 FQNEAQ (reference sequence). V was cut by 6 bases and J by 1 base, with 12 bases left in between.

On this clone itself: The observed sequence ends 3 residues before the CDR3 terminus, with the missing tail filled in from the germline J gene. The chain joins TRBV6-2 or TRBV6-3 to TRBJ2-3; D unclear. The CDR3 extends over 13 amino acids. Germline loops: CDR1 MNHEY, CDR2 SVGEGT. Deletions cut 2 bases from V and 2 bases from J, with 5 bases between. CDR3: CASSYQYTDTQYF. The covered CDR3 bases are TGTGCCAGCAGTTACCAGTACACAGATACG.

About this clone: Read sequence stops 3 residues before the CDR3 end, and the germline J gene provides the missing end. V gene TRBV11-2 combines with J gene TRBJ2-1; D unresolved. This CDR3 contains 13 residues. V was pared by 4 bases and J by 6 bases, with 10 bases between. Germline lookup yields CDR1 SGHAT and CDR2 FQNNGV. The CDR3: CASSSLAGNEQFF. CDR3 DNA (partial): TGTGCCAGCAGCTCCCTGGCTGGCAATGAG.

With regard to this clone: The read is 3 residues too short to cover the CDR3 end, so that end is filled in from the germline J gene. The chain joins TRBV7-2 to TRBJ1-4; 7 bases map to TRBD1. V lost 0 bases and J lost 8; bases outside the gene matches: 15. This CDR3 has 18 amino acids. The germline V gene has CDR1 SGHTA and CDR2 FQGNSA. The covered CDR3 bases are TGTGCCAGCAGCTTAGCGGTCCGGACAGGATTCAGGAACGAAAAA. It is translated as CASSLAVRTGFRNEK. The entire CDR3 is CASSLAVRTGFRNEKLFF. The variable domain in full, with the rest retrieved from reference TRBV7-2 and TRBJ1-4, is GAGVSQSPSNKVTEKGKDVELRCDPISGHTALYWYRQSLGQGLEFLIYFQGNSAPDKSGLPSDRFSAERTGGSVSTLTIQRTQQEDSAVYLCASSLAVRTGFRNEKLFFGSGTQLSVL.

On this clone: The CDR3 end falls 3 residues outside the read, so it is completed with the germline J gene. The V call is TRBV6-1, the J call TRBJ2-1, with 7 positions matching TRBD2. CDR1 and CDR2 (germline): MNHNS, SASEGT. The CDR3 is made up of 16 amino acids. V shed 1 base, J shed 7 bases, and the junction held 10 bases outside the gene matches. The chain's CDR3 is CASSEGPVAGVNEQFF. The CDR3 DNA, read in part, is TGTGCCAGCAGTGAAGGTCCCGTGGCGGGGGTTAATGAG.

As to this clone: The sequenced fragment ends 3 residues before the CDR3 boundary, so the rest is inferred from the germline J gene. J is TRBJ2-1 and V is TRBV7-2; D is uncertain. The CDR3 totals 13 residues. Per the germline V gene, CDR1 is SGHTA and CDR2 is FQGNSA. The germline V and J ends were trimmed by 1 base and 6 bases, with 7 bases remaining between them. CDR3 bases read: TGTGCCAGCAGCTTAGAACCTAGCAATGAG. Residues: CASSLEPSNE. The complete CDR3 protein is CASSLEPSNEQFF.

Turning to this clone: Read sequence stops 3 residues before the CDR3 end, and the germline J gene provides the missing end. J is TRBJ2-7 and V is TRBV7-2; no firm D call. Germline values: CDR1 SGHTA, CDR2 FQGNSA. This CDR3 comprises 13 residues. Trimming took off 7 bases at V and 6 bases at J, with 16 bases between the two ends. CDR3 DNA, as far as it was read: TGTGCCAGCAAACCTAGGCTAGGTGTCGAG. The encoded protein is CASKPRLGVE. The full CDR3 protein reads CASKPRLGVEQYF. The complete variable domain, with remaining parts taken from reference TRBV7-2 and TRBJ2-7, reads GAGVSQSPSNKVTEKGKDVELRCDPISGHTALYWYRQSLGQGLEFLIYFQGNSAPDKSGLPSDRFSAERTGGSVSTLTIQRTQQEDSAVYLCASKPRLGVEQYFGPGTRLTVT.

Note on this clone: The junction departs from the called germline gene at one end, perhaps through a read error. The read terminates 3 residues ahead of where the CDR3 ends, so the germline J gene completes it. The V gene is TRBV4-2, the J gene TRBJ2-7; TRBD2 agrees at 10 bases. Germline V gives CDR1 LGHNA, CDR2 YNFKEQ. The CDR3 consists of 17 residues. CDR3 in amino acids: CASSQARGASGSNEQYF. The DNA read from the CDR3 is TGCGCCAGCAGCCAGGCTAGGGGGGCTAGCGGGAGCAACGAG.

Remarks on this clone: The observed sequence ends 3 residues before the CDR3 terminus, with the missing tail filled in from the germline J gene. The V and J genes are TRBV29-1 and TRBJ2-5, with D possibly TRBD1 on 6 matching bases. Germline-derived CDR1 and CDR2 are SQVTM and ANQGSEA. V dropped 0 bases and J dropped 2 bases, with 13 bases sitting between them. This CDR3 has 15 amino acids. CDR3 protein: CSVEDRRDNQETQYF. CDR3 DNA, as far as it was read: TGCAGCGTTGAAGATCGTCGGGACAATCAAGAGACC.

In regard to this clone: The read falls 3 residues short of the CDR3 end, and the missing part is taken from the germline J gene. The gene calls are TRBV5-1 and TRBJ2-3; TRBD2 matches 8 bases. From germline, CDR1 is SGHRS and CDR2 YFSETQ. The length of the CDR3 is 15 residues. V dropped 0 bases and J dropped 5; count of bases not matched to a gene: 5. This chain's CDR3 is CASSLDLGLGDTQYF. CDR3 bases read: TGCGCCAGCAGCTTGGATTTGGGACTAGGAGATACG.

In the case of this clone: The read terminates 3 residues before the CDR3 end, so the remaining end is supplied by the germline J gene. V and J are TRBV7-9 and TRBJ2-7; unclear D gene. V lost 4 bases and J lost 3, with 7 bases in between. This CDR3 comprises 12 residues. The germline V gene has CDR1 SEHNR and CDR2 FQNEAQ (reference sequence). CDR3 loop: CASSSSVYEQYF. The sequenced CDR3 bases are TGTGCCAGCAGCTCGTCCGTCTACGAG.

A word on this clone: The read ends 3 residues early relative to the CDR3; the germline J gene fills the gap. The chain combines TRBV2 with TRBJ2-1, with unresolved D. The CDR3 covers 14 residues. Germline-derived CDR1 and CDR2 are SNHLY and FYNNEI. Trimming stripped 6 bases from V and 1 base from J, with 10 bases between. The chain's CDR3 is CASSRQRSYNEQFF. CDR3 bases read: TGTGCCAGCAGCCGCCAGCGATCCTACAATGAG.

About this clone itself: The read terminates 3 residues ahead of where the CDR3 ends, so the germline J gene completes it. The chain is built from TRBV7-3 and TRBJ2-1; D possibly corresponds to TRBD2 (5 bases). CDR1 is SGHTA and CDR2 is FQGTGA in the germline V gene. V was trimmed by 1 base and J by 5 bases, leaving 9 bases between them. This CDR3 has 14 amino acids. The CDR3 is CASSLRGSHNEQFF. The DNA read from the CDR3 is TGTGCCAGCAGCTTAAGAGGGTCGCACAATGAG. Based on the CDR3 plus reference TRBV7-3 and TRBJ2-1, the full variable domain is GAGVSQTPSNKVTEKGKYVELRCDPISGHTALYWYRQSLGQGPEFLIYFQGTGAADDSGLPNDRFFAVRPEGSVSTLKIQRTERGDSAVYLCASSLRGSHNEQFFGPGTRLTVL.

Comment on this clone: The read gets to within 3 residues of the CDR3 end, and the germline J gene fills in the rest. This chain connects TRBV5-6 to TRBJ1-5; 9 positions agree with TRBD1. The CDR3 has 15 amino acids. Trimming at V came to 1 base and at J to 6 bases, leaving 5 bases not matched to a gene. Germline assignment: CDR1 SGHDT and CDR2 YYEEEE. CDR3 DNA, as far as it was read: TGTGCCAGCAGCTTGTGGGGACAGGGTTTTCAGCCC. It specifies CASSLWGQGFQP. The full CDR3 protein is CASSLWGQGFQPQHF.

Note on this clone: The sequenced fragment ends 3 residues before the CDR3 boundary, so the rest is inferred from the germline J gene. The V call is TRBV2, the J call TRBJ1-1; TRBD1 might be the D (5 bases). CDR3 size: 13 residues. V lost 6 bases, J lost 1 base, and 9 bases lay in between. Germline values: CDR1 SNHLY, CDR2 FYNNEI. Incomplete CDR3 DNA: TGTGCCAGCAGGGATCAGGGGAACACTGAA. Amino acid sequence: CASRDQGNTE. From start to end, the CDR3 is CASRDQGNTEAFF.

On this clone: The missing CDR3 end, 3 residues past where the read stops, is filled in from the germline J gene. This chain connects TRBV2 to TRBJ2-5, with 9 positions matching TRBD1. The CDR3 has 15 residues. Germline V CDR1 and CDR2: SNHLY, FYNNEI. The ends lost 5 bases at V and 2 bases at J; junction bases unmatched: 6. The CDR3 here is CASSPRDRAQETQYF. The CDR3 DNA, read in part, is TGTGCCAGCAGTCCCCGGGACAGGGCTCAAGAGACC.

About this clone: The identical CDR3 is also encoded by other nucleotide sequences in the sample. The CDR3 sequence: CASREVGQLRSYEQYF. The covered CDR3 bases are TGTGCCAGCAGGGAAGTCGGACAGTTAAGGTCCTACGAG. The chain employs TRBV6-2 or TRBV6-3 and TRBJ2-7, with D perhaps TRBD1 (6 bases). The sequenced fragment ends 3 residues before the CDR3 boundary, so the rest is inferred from the germline J gene. CDR3 length equals 16 residues. V was cut by 6 bases and J by 1 base, with 19 bases left in between. The V gene's germline CDR1 is MNHEY and CDR2 SVGEGT.

To note about this clone: The read gets to within 3 residues of the CDR3 end, and the germline J gene fills in the rest. The genes are TRBV23-1 and TRBJ2-5; tentative D call: TRBD2 (7 bases). TRBV23-1 is annotated as an ORF whose role is uncertain. CDR3 length equals 13 residues. Trimming shortened V by 7 bases and J by 4 bases, and 13 bases separated the two germline ends. The sequenced part of the CDR3 DNA is TGCGCCAGCAATAGGGGGGGAGGAGAGACC. It encodes CASNRGGGET. The CDR3, in full, reads CASNRGGGETQYF.

As for this clone: The sequenced fragment ends 3 residues before the CDR3 boundary, so the rest is inferred from the germline J gene. The gene calls are TRBV19 and TRBJ2-6; no clear D gene. Trimming cost V 4 bases and J 0 bases, with 10 bases left between them. The CDR3 runs 16 residues. Germline V CDR1 and CDR2: LNHDA, SQIVND (reference sequence). Here the CDR3 reads CASSTAAPSGANVLTF. Partial CDR3 DNA: TGTGCCAGTAGTACCGCGGCTCCCTCTGGGGCCAACGTC.

A note on this clone: The missing CDR3 end, 3 residues past where the read stops, is filled in from the germline J gene. The rearrangement uses TRBV29-1 and TRBJ2-2; D ambiguous. The CDR3 contains 13 residues. V was clipped by 1 base and J by 2 bases, with 5 bases between them. Germline V lookup: CDR1 SQVTM, CDR2 ANQGSEA. CDR3 DNA (partial): TGCAGCGTTGAAGCGGTCAACACCGGGGAG. Its protein product is CSVEAVNTGE. The entire CDR3 reads CSVEAVNTGELFF.

Points on this clone: The read is 3 residues too short to cover the CDR3 end, so that end is filled in from the germline J gene. This chain connects TRBV6-2 or TRBV6-3 to TRBJ2-3; the D gene is possibly TRBD2 (5 bases). The V end lost 0 bases, the J end lost 4 bases, and 8 bases lay between the germline ends. CDR3 length: 14 residues. The germline gives CDR1 MNHEY, CDR2 SVGEGT. The sequenced CDR3 bases are TGTGCCAGCAGTTACTCGTCTAGCCCAGATACG. Its protein product is CASSYSSSPDT. In full, the CDR3 is CASSYSSSPDTQYF.

Remarks on this clone: The read ends 3 residues early relative to the CDR3; the germline J gene fills the gap. The chain is built from TRBV30 and TRBJ1-3, with D unresolved. V lost 5 bases and J lost 7, with 12 bases in between. CDR1 is GTSNPN, CDR2 SVGIG, per germline (reference sequence). The CDR3 runs 12 residues. The CDR3 is CAWQRSFNTIYF. The covered CDR3 bases are TGTGCCTGGCAGCGGAGCTTTAACACC.